Listed here is a single T cell receptor beta chain. Method: immunoSEQ multiplex PCR; TCRdb's copy keeps in-frame clones and lacks some. The sample has under 45,000 clones, 70% to 85% seen once. The data stem from a study of immune evolution from preneoplasia to lung adenocarcinoma. Study at large: HLA loss of heterozygosity: about 7% AIS, roughly 15% MIA, over 25% ADC, none AAH.

The CDR3 is made up of 12 amino acids. CDR1 and CDR2 (germline): SQVTM, ANQGSEA. V was pared by 6 bases and J by 6 bases, with 15 bases between. Material: FFPE invasive lung adenocarcinoma tissue. The chain joins TRBV29-1 to TRBJ2-7, with D perhaps assigned TRBD1 or TRBD2 (7 bases each). The sequence derives from a person between 60 and 69 years old with lung adenocarcinoma. CDR3 bases: TGCAGCGTCCAAGGGGGCGGGGGCGAGCAGTACTTC. It specifies CSVQGGGGEQYF.